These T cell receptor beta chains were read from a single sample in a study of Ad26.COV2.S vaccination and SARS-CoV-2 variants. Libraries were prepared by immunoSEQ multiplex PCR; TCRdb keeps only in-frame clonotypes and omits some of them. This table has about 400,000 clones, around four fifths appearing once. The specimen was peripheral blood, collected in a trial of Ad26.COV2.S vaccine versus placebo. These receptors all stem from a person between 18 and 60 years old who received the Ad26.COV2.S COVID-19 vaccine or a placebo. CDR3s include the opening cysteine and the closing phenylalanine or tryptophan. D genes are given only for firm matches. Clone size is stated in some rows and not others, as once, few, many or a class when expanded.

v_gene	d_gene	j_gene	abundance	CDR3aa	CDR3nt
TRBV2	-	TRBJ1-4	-	CASKGRGRGATNEKLFF	TGTGCCAGCAAGGGCAGGGGCAGAGGGGCAACTAATGAAAAACTGTTTTTT
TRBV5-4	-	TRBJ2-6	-	CASSPADSGANVLTF	TGTGCCAGCAGCCCAGCAGACTCTGGGGCCAACGTCCTGACTTTC
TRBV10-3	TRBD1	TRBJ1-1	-	CAISVGQPNTEAFF	TGTGCCATCAGTGTGGGACAGCCGAACACTGAAGCTTTCTTT
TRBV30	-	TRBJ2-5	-	CAWSVGVGEETQYF	TGTGCCTGGAGTGTTGGTGTGGGAGAAGAGACCCAGTACTTC
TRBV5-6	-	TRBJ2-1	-	CASSLVSTRSSYNEQFF	TGTGCCAGCAGCTTGGTAAGCACCCGGAGCTCCTACAATGAGCAGTTCTTC
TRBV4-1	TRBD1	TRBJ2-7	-	CASSPPGQGVHEQYF	TGCGCCAGCAGCCCACCGGGACAGGGGGTTCACGAGCAGTACTTC
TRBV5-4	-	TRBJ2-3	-	CASSPRDFSSTDTQYF	TGTGCCAGCAGCCCCCGGGACTTCTCTAGCACAGATACGCAGTATTTT
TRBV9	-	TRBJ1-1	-	CASSVVSGTEAFF	TGTGCCAGCAGCGTAGTGTCGGGTACTGAAGCTTTCTTT
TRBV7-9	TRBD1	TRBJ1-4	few	CASSFGDRGANEKLFF	TGTGCCAGCAGCTTTGGGGACAGGGGCGCTAATGAAAAACTGTTTTTT
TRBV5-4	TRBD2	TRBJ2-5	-	CASSAELAGQETQYF	TGTGCCAGCAGCGCAGAACTAGCGGGACAGGAGACCCAGTACTTC
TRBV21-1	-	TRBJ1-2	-	CASRMTSNYGYTF	TGTGCCAGCAGAATGACCTCTAACTATGGCTACACCTTC
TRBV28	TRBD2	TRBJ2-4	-	CASSQTSGGKNIQYF	TGTGCCAGCAGTCAGACTAGCGGGGGGAAAAACATTCAGTACTTC
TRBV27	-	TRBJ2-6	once	CASRLSGANVLTF	TGTGCCAGCAGGCTCTCTGGGGCCAACGTCCTGACTTTC
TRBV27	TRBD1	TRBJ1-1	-	CASSPGTVNTEAFF	TGTGCCAGCAGTCCAGGGACAGTGAACACTGAAGCTTTCTTT
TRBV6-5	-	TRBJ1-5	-	CATSSGKGQPQHF	TGTGCCACTTCTTCAGGGAAGGGTCAGCCCCAGCATTTT
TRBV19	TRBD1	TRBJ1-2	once	CASSIVTGLSYGYTF	TGTGCCAGTAGTATTGTGACAGGGTTAAGCTATGGCTACACCTTC
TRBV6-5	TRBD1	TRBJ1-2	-	CASSPRTRQGGYTF	TGTGCCAGCAGTCCCCGGACTAGACAGGGTGGCTACACCTTC
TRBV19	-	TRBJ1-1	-	CASIFTGWDTEAFF	TGTGCCAGTATTTTTACAGGGTGGGACACTGAAGCTTTCTTT
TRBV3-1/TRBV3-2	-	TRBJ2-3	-	CASSQVSTQYF	TGTGCCAGCAGCCAAGTTTCCACGCAGTATTTT
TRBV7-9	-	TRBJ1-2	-	CASSSDGRLPHLYGYTF	TGTGCCAGCAGCTCCGACGGCAGACTACCACACCTCTATGGCTACACCTTC
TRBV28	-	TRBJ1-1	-	CASSLHLGRLNTEAFF	TGTGCCAGCAGTTTACACTTGGGAAGGTTGAACACTGAAGCTTTCTTT
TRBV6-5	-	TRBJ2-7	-	CASRPRREGGGEQYF	TGTGCCAGCAGGCCCCGGAGGGAGGGGGGGGGAGAGCAGTACTTC
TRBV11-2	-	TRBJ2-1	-	CASSPGSGPYNEQFF	TGTGCCAGCAGCCCCGGGTCAGGGCCCTACAATGAGCAGTTCTTC
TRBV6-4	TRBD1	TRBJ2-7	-	CASAKSRDRAHEQYF	TGTGCCAGCGCCAAGTCCCGGGACAGGGCCCACGAGCAGTACTTC
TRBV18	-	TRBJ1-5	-	CASSPRSPLIYSNQPQHF	TGTGCCAGCTCACCGCGGTCGCCGTTAATCTATAGCAATCAGCCCCAGCATTTT